The clone carrying this T cell receptor (beta chain) came up many times. What it binds is not known. The data are from a study of CD8 T cells in ankylosing spondylitis. Overall study results and limits: Earlier work had already found some motif variants in reactive arthritis synovial fluid and blood. Reports say disease-linked clones showed up significantly more in matched ankylosing spondylitis synovial fluid.

TCRdb re-analysed the 5' RACE reads in MiXCR, keeping a single row per CDR3 protein. Seen here are tens of thousands of distinct CDR3 sequences, 25% to 35% observed once, and the top ten hold around 59%. V shed 1 base and J shed 10 bases, with 11 bases lying between them. This CDR3 spans 14 amino acids. The chain uses TRBV12-3 or TRBV12-4 and TRBJ1-6; no clear D. Sequencing was done on a sample of blood, either unsorted or a sorted T cell fraction (not recorded which). The clonotype was recovered from a male donor with ankylosing spondylitis or in good health (not recorded which). In DNA, the CDR3 is TGTGCCAGCAGTTTAGGGGGTAGCCACTCACCCCTCCACTTT. As protein: CASSLGGSHSPLHF.